This is a list of T cell receptor beta chains from one sample in a study of cytomegalovirus exposure and HLA in healthy donors. Some clones are missing from TCRdb's copy, which holds only in-frame ones; the method was immunoSEQ multiplex PCR. The data hold roughly 130,000 clones, with almost 80% observed a single time. Input material: PBMCs. These receptors were obtained from a man aged 18 to 29 in good health and CMV-seronegative. Both conserved end residues are part of each CDR3. D genes are given only for firm matches. Clone size is stated in some rows and not others, as once, few, many or a class when expanded.

cdr3_nt: TGTGCCAGCAGCTTACCAGGGCGAGGCTATGGCTACACCTTC
cdr3_aa: CASSLPGRGYGYTF
clone_size: once
d_call: NA
j_call: TRBJ1-2
v_call: TRBV7-2

cdr3_nt: TGTGCCAGCTCACCACTCCCAGCCCAGGGTACCGAGACCCAGTACTTC
cdr3_aa: CASSPLPAQGTETQYF
clone_size: NA
d_call: NA
j_call: TRBJ2-5
v_call: TRBV18

cdr3_nt: TGCGCCAGCAGCCCCAATAGCAATCAGCCCCAGCATTTT
cdr3_aa: CASSPNSNQPQHF
clone_size: NA
d_call: NA
j_call: TRBJ1-5
v_call: TRBV5-1

cdr3_nt: TGTGCCAGTAGTCCCGCAGGGGGCGACACCGGGGAGCTGTTTTTT
cdr3_aa: CASSPAGGDTGELFF
clone_size: NA
d_call: TRBD1
j_call: TRBJ2-2
v_call: TRBV5-4

cdr3_nt: TGTGCCAGTAAGCCGGGTAGGATTCAAGAGACCCAGTACTTC
cdr3_aa: CASKPGRIQETQYF
clone_size: once
d_call: NA
j_call: TRBJ2-5
v_call: TRBV6-1

cdr3_nt: TGTGCCAGCAGCCCCTCGCTCCGGACTAGCGGGGGAGAAAACATTCAGTACTTC
cdr3_aa: CASSPSLRTSGGENIQYF
clone_size: NA
d_call: TRBD2
j_call: TRBJ2-4
v_call: TRBV9

cdr3_nt: TGCGCCAGCAGCCAAGCCGGCGGGGAGCTGTTTTTT
cdr3_aa: CASSQAGGELFF
clone_size: few
d_call: NA
j_call: TRBJ2-2
v_call: TRBV4-1

cdr3_nt: TGTGCCAGCACCCCGGACAGGGGGCTCTACGAGCAGTACTTC
cdr3_aa: CASTPDRGLYEQYF
clone_size: NA
d_call: TRBD1
j_call: TRBJ2-7
v_call: TRBV6-1

cdr3_nt: TGCGCCAGCAGTTATGGCCAGGGGGCAGGTGGCTACACCTTC
cdr3_aa: CASSYGQGAGGYTF
clone_size: NA
d_call: TRBD1
j_call: TRBJ1-2
v_call: TRBV5-1

cdr3_nt: TGTGCCAGCAGCCCGACAGGGGGCGCTGAAGCTTTCTTT
cdr3_aa: CASSPTGGAEAFF
clone_size: once
d_call: TRBD1
j_call: TRBJ1-1
v_call: TRBV7-3

cdr3_nt: TGTGCCAGTAGTATAATGGGTCAGGGCACTGAAGCTTTCTTT
cdr3_aa: CASSIMGQGTEAFF
clone_size: once
d_call: NA
j_call: TRBJ1-1
v_call: TRBV19

cdr3_nt: TGTGCCAGCAGCAAAGGTTGGAATAGACAGCCCCGCGGAGAGCAGTACTTC
cdr3_aa: CASSKGWNRQPRGEQYF
clone_size: NA
d_call: NA
j_call: TRBJ2-7
v_call: TRBV21-1

cdr3_nt: TGCGCCAGCAGCCAGGAACAGGGCACAGGGGCCAACGTCCTGACTTTC
cdr3_aa: CASSQEQGTGANVLTF
clone_size: few
d_call: NA
j_call: TRBJ2-6
v_call: TRBV4-3

cdr3_nt: TGTGCCTGGAGTGGACAGGGTAGTCAGCCCCAGCATTTT
cdr3_aa: CAWSGQGSQPQHF
clone_size: NA
d_call: TRBD1
j_call: TRBJ1-5
v_call: TRBV30

cdr3_nt: TGCGCCAGCAGCCAAGAGGTCAGGGGCGGCAATCAGCCCCAGCATTTT
cdr3_aa: CASSQEVRGGNQPQHF
clone_size: NA
d_call: NA
j_call: TRBJ1-5
v_call: TRBV4-3

cdr3_nt: TGTGCCAGCAGCCAAGACAGCGGGGGGTACACCGGGGAGCTGTTTTTT
cdr3_aa: CASSQDSGGYTGELFF
clone_size: NA
d_call: TRBD2
j_call: TRBJ2-2
v_call: TRBV4-2

cdr3_nt: TGTGCCAGCAGGGGACAGGGAAGACCTGGGGCCAACGTCCTGACTTTC
cdr3_aa: CASRGQGRPGANVLTF
clone_size: NA
d_call: TRBD1
j_call: TRBJ2-6
v_call: TRBV7-3

cdr3_nt: TGTGCCAGCTCACCATACGAACTAAACTTCTACACCTTC
cdr3_aa: CASSPYELNFYTF
clone_size: once
d_call: NA
j_call: TRBJ1-2
v_call: TRBV18

cdr3_nt: TGTGCCAGCAGCCCGACCGGACATAGCAATCAGCCCCAGCATTTT
cdr3_aa: CASSPTGHSNQPQHF
clone_size: NA
d_call: NA
j_call: TRBJ1-5
v_call: TRBV7-2

cdr3_nt: TGTGCCATCAGTGAGTCGACATTGCAGGGTGAGACTGAAGCTTTCTTT
cdr3_aa: CAISESTLQGETEAFF
clone_size: NA
d_call: NA
j_call: TRBJ1-1
v_call: TRBV10-3

cdr3_nt: TGCGCCAGCAGCCAGGGACAGTCTCCTACCCACGAGCAGTACTTC
cdr3_aa: CASSQGQSPTHEQYF
clone_size: few
d_call: TRBD1
j_call: TRBJ2-7
v_call: TRBV4-3

cdr3_nt: TGCGCCAGCAGCCGGGACAGGGTTACCGGGGAGCTGTTTTTT
cdr3_aa: CASSRDRVTGELFF
clone_size: NA
d_call: TRBD1
j_call: TRBJ2-2
v_call: TRBV4-3

cdr3_nt: TGTGCCAGTAGTATTAAGTGGGCAACTCAGCCCCAGCATTTT
cdr3_aa: CASSIKWATQPQHF
clone_size: NA
d_call: NA
j_call: TRBJ1-5
v_call: TRBV19

cdr3_nt: TGTGCCAGCAGTGAACAGGGGATTGAGACCCAGTACTTC
cdr3_aa: CASSEQGIETQYF
clone_size: few
d_call: NA
j_call: TRBJ2-5
v_call: TRBV2

cdr3_nt: TGTGCCAGTAGTATTGAGGACAGAACTTATTCACCCCTCCACTTT
cdr3_aa: CASSIEDRTYSPLHF
clone_size: once
d_call: NA
j_call: TRBJ1-6
v_call: TRBV19

cdr3_nt: TGTGCCAGCAGCTTTATCAGGGTGAACACCGGGGAGCTGTTTTTT
cdr3_aa: CASSFIRVNTGELFF
clone_size: NA
d_call: NA
j_call: TRBJ2-2
v_call: TRBV5-5

cdr3_nt: TGTGCCAGCAGCCCCCTTATACAGGGCAGAGGGAGCACAGATACGCAGTATTTT
cdr3_aa: CASSPLIQGRGSTDTQYF
clone_size: NA
d_call: NA
j_call: TRBJ2-3
v_call: TRBV9

cdr3_nt: TGTGCCAGTAGTTTACAGGGGACAGATACGCAGTATTTT
cdr3_aa: CASSLQGTDTQYF
clone_size: once
d_call: TRBD1
j_call: TRBJ2-3
v_call: TRBV19

cdr3_nt: TGTGCCAGCAGCCCAGACATCCTTGGCGAAAAACTGTTTTTT
cdr3_aa: CASSPDILGEKLFF
clone_size: few
d_call: NA
j_call: TRBJ1-4
v_call: TRBV7-9

cdr3_nt: TGTGCCAGCAGCTTGGGGACTCTCCTCTCCTACGAGCAGTACTTC
cdr3_aa: CASSLGTLLSYEQYF
clone_size: NA
d_call: NA
j_call: TRBJ2-7
v_call: TRBV7-6

cdr3_nt: TGTGCCAGCAGTGCCCCAAGGGACTACGTGGTGGACACCATATATTTT
cdr3_aa: CASSAPRDYVVDTIYF
clone_size: once
d_call: NA
j_call: TRBJ1-3
v_call: TRBV28

cdr3_nt: TGTGCCAGCAGCGCCACAGGGGCTGGAAACACCATATATTTT
cdr3_aa: CASSATGAGNTIYF
clone_size: NA
d_call: TRBD1
j_call: TRBJ1-3
v_call: TRBV9

cdr3_nt: TGTGCCAGCAGCTTAACAGGGAGGGACACCATATATTTT
cdr3_aa: CASSLTGRDTIYF
clone_size: NA
d_call: NA
j_call: TRBJ1-3
v_call: TRBV7-3

cdr3_nt: TGTGCCAGCAGCTTAGAGACAGGGCCCTACTATGGCTACACCTTC
cdr3_aa: CASSLETGPYYGYTF
clone_size: NA
d_call: TRBD1
j_call: TRBJ1-2
v_call: TRBV7-9

cdr3_nt: TGTGCCAGCAGCCCCCGGACAGGGGGGACCCAGTACTTC
cdr3_aa: CASSPRTGGTQYF
clone_size: NA
d_call: TRBD1
j_call: TRBJ2-5
v_call: TRBV7-9

cdr3_nt: TGTGCCAGCAGCTTAGCGGGACTAGCGGGCATCCAAGAGACCCAGTACTTC
cdr3_aa: CASSLAGLAGIQETQYF
clone_size: NA
d_call: TRBD2
j_call: TRBJ2-5
v_call: TRBV7-9

cdr3_nt: TGTGCCAGCAGTCTAATCCCCGAGCAGTACTTC
cdr3_aa: CASSLIPEQYF
clone_size: NA
d_call: NA
j_call: TRBJ2-7
v_call: TRBV2

cdr3_nt: TGTGCCAGCAGTCGGGACAGACTCTTAAGCTCCTACGAGCGGTACTTC
cdr3_aa: CASSRDRLLSSYERYF
clone_size: NA
d_call: TRBD1
j_call: TRBJ2-7
v_call: TRBV28

cdr3_nt: TGCGCCAGCAGCTTGGGACAGGGATACGAAAAACTGTTTTTT
cdr3_aa: CASSLGQGYEKLFF
clone_size: few
d_call: TRBD1
j_call: TRBJ1-4
v_call: TRBV5-1

cdr3_nt: TGCGCCAGCAGCTCTCCTTCCCCCGGGGAGCTGTTTTTT
cdr3_aa: CASSSPSPGELFF
clone_size: NA
d_call: NA
j_call: TRBJ2-2
v_call: TRBV5-1

cdr3_nt: TGTGCCAGCAGCCCCGATTACCAGGGGAACTATGGCTACACCTTC
cdr3_aa: CASSPDYQGNYGYTF
clone_size: NA
d_call: NA
j_call: TRBJ1-2
v_call: TRBV5-6

cdr3_nt: TGTGCCTGGAATAAAGGGGCGCTGAACACCGGGGAGCTGTTTTTT
cdr3_aa: CAWNKGALNTGELFF
clone_size: NA
d_call: NA
j_call: TRBJ2-2
v_call: TRBV30

cdr3_nt: TGTGCCAGCAGCGTAGATACAGGGGGTTCCACTGAAGCTTTCTTT
cdr3_aa: CASSVDTGGSTEAFF
clone_size: NA
d_call: TRBD1
j_call: TRBJ1-1
v_call: TRBV9

cdr3_nt: TGCAGTTCTTTCTGGGGGGGGCACACTGAAGCTTTCTTT
cdr3_aa: CSSFWGGHTEAFF
clone_size: few
d_call: NA
j_call: TRBJ1-1
v_call: TRBV29-1

cdr3_nt: TGTGCCAGCAGTCCCCACTCGGACAGGATGAAAGCTTTCTTT
cdr3_aa: CASSPHSDRMKAFF
clone_size: few
d_call: TRBD1
j_call: TRBJ1-1
v_call: TRBV27

cdr3_nt: TGTGCCAGCAGCGTAGACCCAGGGTCCCACAATGAGCAGTTCTTC
cdr3_aa: CASSVDPGSHNEQFF
clone_size: NA
d_call: NA
j_call: TRBJ2-1
v_call: TRBV9

cdr3_nt: TGTGCCAGCTCCCGGGACAGCCACGAGCAGTACTTC
cdr3_aa: CASSRDSHEQYF
clone_size: few
d_call: TRBD1
j_call: TRBJ2-7
v_call: TRBV2

cdr3_nt: TGTGCCAGCAGCCCGGTCCCGCCGGGGTATATGACCGGGGAGCTGTTTTTT
cdr3_aa: CASSPVPPGYMTGELFF
clone_size: NA
d_call: NA
j_call: TRBJ2-2
v_call: TRBV7-2

cdr3_nt: TGTGCCAGCAGCGATGCCTTAGGAGAACTCCCGGATGAAAAACTGTTTTTT
cdr3_aa: CASSDALGELPDEKLFF
clone_size: NA
d_call: NA
j_call: TRBJ1-4
v_call: TRBV11-2

cdr3_nt: TGTGCCAGCAGTTATTGGGTAAAGGGGGCTGAAAAACTGTTTTTT
cdr3_aa: CASSYWVKGAEKLFF
clone_size: NA
d_call: TRBD1
j_call: TRBJ1-4
v_call: TRBV6-6

cdr3_nt: TGTGCCAGTAGGCGCAACCCGGGAAATTCACCCCTCCACTTT
cdr3_aa: CASRRNPGNSPLHF
clone_size: NA
d_call: NA
j_call: TRBJ1-6
v_call: TRBV19

cdr3_nt: TGCAGCGTCGCAGGGTTGAGCACTGAAGCTTTCTTT
cdr3_aa: CSVAGLSTEAFF
clone_size: NA
d_call: NA
j_call: TRBJ1-1
v_call: TRBV29-1